This T cell receptor beta chain was identified in a study of T cell repertoires in cytomegalovirus infection. Germline values: CDR1 LNHNV, CDR2 YYDKDF (reference sequence). Deletions cut 0 bases from V and 6 bases from J, with 15 bases between. CDR3 size: 16 residues. This clonotype was recorded at least ten times. The antigen is unknown. TCRdb re-called the reads with MiXCR, one entry per CDR3 protein. Of fewer than 70,000 distinct CDR3 sequences in the sample, about 26% are singletons; the top ten hold about 60%. General observations from the study: The response measured ex vivo was dominated by TCR beta clonotypes (HLA-C-restricted and CMV-specific).

Source: CD8+ T cells from cultured PBMCs, taken from culture after CMV antigen stimulation. The genes are TRBV15 and TRBJ1-5; unclear D gene. The receptor comes from a human donor in good health (CMV status not recorded). Some clones in this sample may be carry-over from other donors' samples. CDR3 bases: TGTGCCACCAGCAGAGATCTATCGCAGGTCTCTCAGCCCCAGCATTTT. Translated: CATSRDLSQVSQPQHF.